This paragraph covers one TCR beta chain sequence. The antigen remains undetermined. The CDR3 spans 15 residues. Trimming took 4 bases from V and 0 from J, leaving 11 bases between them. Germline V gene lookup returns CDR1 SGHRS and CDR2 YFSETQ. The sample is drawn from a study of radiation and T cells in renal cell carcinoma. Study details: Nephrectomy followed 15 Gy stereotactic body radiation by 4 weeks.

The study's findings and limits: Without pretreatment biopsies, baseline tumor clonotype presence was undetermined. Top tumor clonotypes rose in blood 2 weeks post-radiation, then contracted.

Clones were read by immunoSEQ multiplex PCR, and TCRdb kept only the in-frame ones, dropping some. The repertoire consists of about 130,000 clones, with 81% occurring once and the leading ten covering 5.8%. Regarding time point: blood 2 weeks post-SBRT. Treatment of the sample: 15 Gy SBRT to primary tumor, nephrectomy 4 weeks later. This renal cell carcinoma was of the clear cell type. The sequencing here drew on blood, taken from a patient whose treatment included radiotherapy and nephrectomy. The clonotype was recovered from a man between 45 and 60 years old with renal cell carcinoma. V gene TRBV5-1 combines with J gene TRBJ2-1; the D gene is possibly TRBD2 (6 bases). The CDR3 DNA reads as TGCGCCAGCAGCGGGACTGTTAGCTCCTACAATGAGCAGTTCTTC. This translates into CASSGTVSSYNEQFF. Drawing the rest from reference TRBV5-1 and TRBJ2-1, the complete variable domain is KAGVTQTPRYLIKTRGQQVTLSCSPISGHRSVSWYQQTPGQGLQFLFEYFSETQRNKGNFPGRFSGRQFSNSRSEMNVSTLELGDSALYLCASSGTVSSYNEQFFGPGTRLTVL.